Listed here is a single T cell receptor (beta chain). Specified time point: patch test 1, 2 weeks after DPC sensitization. Treatment meaning: therapeutic diphenylcyclopropenone sensitization with weekly scalp DPC. This sample was included in a study of human T cells and chemical hapten exposure. Via MiXCR, TCRdb re-called the RACE reads, giving one row per CDR3 protein. In the table there are tens of thousands of distinct CDR3 sequences, 9.8% of which are singletons. The specimen comprised whole blood, sampled in connection with sensitization to the hapten diphenylcyclopropenone (DPC). This sequence was found in a middle-aged woman with alopecia areata. Some clones in this sample may be carry-over from other donors' samples.

The CDR3 sequence is CASSLTPQGRISPLHF. CDR3 nucleotide sequence: TGTGCCAGCAGCCTAACCCCCCAAGGGAGAATTTCACCCCTCCACTTT. The chain combines TRBV7-9 with TRBJ1-6; D call uncertain. CDR3 size: 16 residues. V was cut by 5 bases and J by 9 bases, with 20 bases left in between. The germline V gene encodes CDR1 SEHNR and CDR2 FQNEAQ (reference sequence).